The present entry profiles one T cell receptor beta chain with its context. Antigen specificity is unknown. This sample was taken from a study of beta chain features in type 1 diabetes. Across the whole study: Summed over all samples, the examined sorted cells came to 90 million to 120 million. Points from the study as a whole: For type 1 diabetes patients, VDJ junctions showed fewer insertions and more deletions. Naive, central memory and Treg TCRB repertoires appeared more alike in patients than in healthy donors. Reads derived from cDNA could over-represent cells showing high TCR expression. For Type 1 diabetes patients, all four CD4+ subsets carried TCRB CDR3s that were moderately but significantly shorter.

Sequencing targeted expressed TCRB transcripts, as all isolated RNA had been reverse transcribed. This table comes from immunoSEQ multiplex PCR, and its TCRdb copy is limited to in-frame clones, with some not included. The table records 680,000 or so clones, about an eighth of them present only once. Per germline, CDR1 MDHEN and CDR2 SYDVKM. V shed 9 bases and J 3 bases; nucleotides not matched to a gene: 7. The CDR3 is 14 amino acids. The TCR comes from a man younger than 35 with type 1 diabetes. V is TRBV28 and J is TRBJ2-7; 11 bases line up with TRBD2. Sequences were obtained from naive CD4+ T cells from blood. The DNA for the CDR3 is TGTGCCAGTCTTCTAGCGGGGGGAAACTACGAGCAGTACTTC. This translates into CASLLAGGNYEQYF.